The clone carrying this TCR beta chain has a count of ten or more. The antigen remains unidentified. The source of the sample is a study of early T cells in non-severe SARS-CoV-2 infection. Study overall: Investigators sequenced bulk RNA drawn from unsorted whole blood, and chains remained unpaired.

Germline values: CDR1 DFQATT, CDR2 SNEGSKA (reference sequence). Trimming took 5 bases from V and 3 from J; bases not matched to a gene: 10. The CDR3 is 16 amino acids. Findings and caveats of the study: There was a bias toward anti-spike CD8 responses in VDJdb matching, which missed private and CD4 specificities.

Unique molecular identifiers were affixed to single, distinct cDNA molecules. MiXCR, run by TCRdb on the 5' RACE reads, gives a single entry per CDR3 protein. The data contain under 85,000 distinct CDR3 sequences, approximately 10% of them singletons. This material consisted of whole blood, taken at baseline. This chain joins TRBV20-1 and TRBJ2-1, with 10 bases fitting TRBD2. The receptor was derived from an adult who was a healthcare worker with PCR-confirmed SARS-CoV-2 infection or an uninfected control (not recorded which). CDR3 protein: CSAERSGRALYNEQFF. The CDR3 DNA is TGCAGTGCTGAGCGGAGCGGGAGGGCCCTCTACAATGAGCAGTTCTTC.